Described below is a single T cell receptor beta chain sequence and its context. This clonotype was counted ten times or more. It has no known antigen specificity. No base quality values were provided; no much bigger clone lies one nucleotide off. Libraries from unsorted PBMCs were made from 2 million PBMCs kept in RNAlater at -80 degrees C until RNA extraction. Multiple sclerosis patients were enrolled in a US clinical protocol under which disease progression was evaluated by magnetic resonance imaging. Peripheral blood was subjected to Ficoll-Hypaque density gradient centrifugation to isolate PBMCs, which were then cryopreserved in liquid nitrogen. These data come from a study of neurological immune-mediated disorders (dated by TCRdb to between 2018 and 2020). General notes on the study: Among the 35 or so multiple sclerosis patients, around 31 had relapsing-remitting MS and 3 had secondary progressive MS. The study compared peripheral blood TCR-beta repertoires of HTLV-I-associated myelopathy (HAM/TSP) patients, multiple sclerosis patients and healthy controls using UMI-based sequencing. The cohort comprised roughly 70 subjects: some 14 HAM/TSP patients, some 34 multiple sclerosis patients and around 20 healthy controls. The roughly 100 TCR-beta libraries covered PBMC samples along with longitudinal samples, technical triplicates, and paired sorted CD4+ and CD8+ T-cell subsets.

CDR1 and CDR2 (LGHDT, YNNKEL) derive from the germline V gene (reference sequence). Reading from cysteine to phenylalanine, the CDR3 counts 14 amino acids. The sequence is cut down to CDR3 DNA, 42 bases in frame from base 1. V has 1 base trimmed and J has 6 bases trimmed; junction bases matching no gene number 6. Overall study results and their limits: The highest TCR clonal expansion was observed in HAM/TSP patients, whereas the lowest was observed in MS patients, even when compared with healthy controls. Across subjects, expanded clones never shared an identical CDR3 amino acid sequence, which suggests that the TCR-beta repertoires in every group were private. The MS cluster was not associated with any clinical or MRI features, and the authors stated that larger cohorts are needed. Phylogenetic analysis grouped repertoires from 18 of 34 MS patients into a cluster of related CDR3 sequences, suggesting a possible repertoire-level signature.

To synthesize cDNA, template-switch 5'RACE was performed with a primer carrying a 10-nucleotide random unique molecular identifier so that each TCR transcript was tagged. Over 180 million TCR-beta sequences, covering 15-18 subjects, were produced in each sequencing run. The RNeasy kit was used for extraction of total RNA. The KAPA Real-time Library Amplification kit was used to amplify TCR-beta VDJ regions with primers for the TCR constant region and the 5'RACE anchor. A first PCR added sample indexes and Illumina adaptors, after which a second PCR increased the library yield. The roughly 650 bp TCR product was size-selected on a 2% E-gel SizeSelection system after Ampure bead purification. Library quality was checked on a Bioanalyzer, concentration was measured with Qubit, and libraries were quantified with the Kapa Library Quantification kit before pooling. Paired-end 2 x 150 bp sequencing of the libraries was performed on an Illumina HiSeq 2500. To increase sequence diversity, about 25-31% phiX was spiked into each library pool. The source study handled its data this way. Quality-filtered reads were processed with the UMI-based MiGEC pipeline, and over 75% of raw TCR sequences were removed by the MiGEC pipeline during error correction. VDJ genes were aligned to IMGT germline references, and each clonotype was defined by a unique CDR3 amino acid sequence together with V-J genes. VDJtools evaluated clonal expansion, Shannon diversity and CDR3 relatedness (CalcPairwiseDistances, ClusterSamples); CLCbio workbench built phylogenetic trees. A clone was classed as expanded if it had 8 or more unique UMIs, a cutoff based on coefficient-of-variation modelling across technical triplicates. TCRdb ran its own pipeline on the public reads, namely fastp trimming at Q25 and MiXCR clone calling, and kept in-frame beta chains. Duplicate CDR3 protein sequences are folded into a single record with the most common DNA and genes. These V and J calls are TCRdb output, not the study's own analysis. Recorded for this sample are approximately 90,000 distinct CDR3 sequences; roughly 4% of them occurred a single time. Around 5.5% of the sample is in the top ten clones.

The sequence came from a woman aged 18-35 years with multiple sclerosis. This sequence uses TRBV3-1 and TRBJ2-7; 7 middle bases align to TRBD2. Sequencing used PBMCs. The DNA is TGTGCCAGCAGCCAAGCACAGACTAGCCTCGAGCAGTACTTC. This codes for CASSQAQTSLEQYF.